The entry below describes one T cell receptor (beta chain). Its antigen remains unidentified. This same CDR3 is encoded by further DNA sequences in the sample. Tumor or blood genomic DNA was sequenced, with inputs of roughly 616 ng to 6,004 ng. Clones were sequenced by immunoSEQ multiplex PCR, and TCRdb holds only the in-frame ones, with some missing. The sample gives about 47,000 clones, more than 60% of which show up once; approximately 7.9% is in the top ten. CDR1 is SGHDN and CDR2 is FVKESK in the germline V gene. There are 13 residues in the CDR3. Deletions cut 4 bases from V and 8 bases from J, with 14 bases between. The sample originates from a study of T cells in tumors after PD-1 blockade. For the study at large: A subset received ongoing vismodegib 150 mg daily alongside anti-PD-1 therapy.

General study results and limits: Blood contained about 44% of the tumor's TCR clonotypes.

The chain joins TRBV14 to TRBJ1-2; D is ambiguous. The sample here was PBMCs, taken before anti-PD-1 therapy. The clonotype was recovered from a human donor with advanced basal cell or squamous cell carcinoma (not recorded which). The CDR3 region is CASSPRPAGGYTF. The CDR3 coding sequence is TGTGCCAGCAGCCCACGACCAGCGGGAGGCTACACCTTC.